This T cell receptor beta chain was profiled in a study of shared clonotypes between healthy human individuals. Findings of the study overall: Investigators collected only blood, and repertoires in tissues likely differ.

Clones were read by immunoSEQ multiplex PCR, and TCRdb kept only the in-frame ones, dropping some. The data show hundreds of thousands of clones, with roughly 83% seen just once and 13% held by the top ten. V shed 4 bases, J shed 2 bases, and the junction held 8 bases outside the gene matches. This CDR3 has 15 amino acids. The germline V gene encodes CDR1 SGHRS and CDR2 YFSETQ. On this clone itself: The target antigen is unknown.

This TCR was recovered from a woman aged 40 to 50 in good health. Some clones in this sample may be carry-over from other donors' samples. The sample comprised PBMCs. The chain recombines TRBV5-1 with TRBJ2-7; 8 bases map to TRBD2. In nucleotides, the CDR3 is TGCGCCAGCAGCCTCGAGACTAGCGATACCTACGAGCAGTACTTC. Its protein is CASSLETSDTYEQYF. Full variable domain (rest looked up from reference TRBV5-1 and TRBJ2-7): KAGVTQTPRYLIKTRGQQVTLSCSPISGHRSVSWYQQTPGQGLQFLFEYFSETQRNKGNFPGRFSGRQFSNSRSEMNVSTLELGDSALYLCASSLETSDTYEQYFGPGTRLTVT.